Below are 23 T cell receptor beta chains sequenced from a single sample in a study of OX40 agonist ivuxolimab in advanced cancers. The assay was immunoSEQ multiplex PCR, and TCRdb's table has in-frame clones only and misses some. The sample consists of around 100,000 clones, roughly nine tenths of them appearing once. Sample: CD4+ or CD8+ T cells sorted from blood, taken in a trial of the OX40 agonist ivuxolimab. The receptors here all came from an adult with an advanced solid tumor such as melanoma, head and neck, liver or kidney cancer.

The chain links TRBV14 to TRBJ1-1; D unclear. Between the trimmed V and J ends, which lost 0 bases and 5 bases, there was a span of 13 bases. Germline V gene lookup returns CDR1 SGHDN and CDR2 FVKESK. The CDR3 covers 15 residues. The CDR3 spells CASSQEGIGSTEAFF. The CDR3 DNA is TGTGCCAGCAGCCAAGAAGGGATAGGGAGTACTGAAGCTTTCTTT.

The chain carries TRBV5-1 and TRBJ2-6, with TRBD2 matching over 10 bases. This CDR3 contains 19 residues. The V segment lost 0 bases and the J segment 0 bases; nucleotides outside the gene matches: 6. CDR1 SGHRS and CDR2 YFSETQ come from the germline V gene. The CDR3 here is CASSLATSGIGSGANVLTF. CDR3 coding DNA: TGCGCCAGCAGCTTGGCTACTAGCGGGATAGGCTCTGGGGCCAACGTCCTGACTTTC.

In nucleotides, the CDR3 is TGTGCCAGCAGTACAGGGGCTGGGGCCAACGTCCTGACTTTC. It is translated as CASSTGAGANVLTF. This chain joins TRBV6-5 and TRBJ2-6; 7 bases match TRBD1. The V gene's germline CDR1 is MNHEY and CDR2 SVGAGI. This CDR3 contains 14 residues. Trimming removed 5 bases from V and 2 bases from J; junction bases left unmatched: 0.

The rearrangement uses TRBV30 and TRBJ1-5; perhaps TRBD1 as D (6 bases). The V and J ends lost 0 bases and 6 bases respectively, with 9 bases between them. This CDR3 spans 13 amino acids. Per the germline V gene, CDR1 is GTSNPN and CDR2 is SVGIG (reference sequence). Written as DNA, the CDR3 is TGTGCCTGGAGTGTTGGGGGCAGTCAGCCCCAGCATTTT. Amino acid sequence: CAWSVGGSQPQHF.

The V call is TRBV28, the J call TRBJ2-5, with 12 bases fitting TRBD2. The CDR3 totals 15 residues. J lost 2 bases, V lost 5 bases, and 3 bases had no gene match. CDR1 and CDR2 from the germline V gene are MDHEN and SYDVKM. This chain's CDR3 is CASSLGLAGQETQYF. CDR3 coding DNA: TGTGCCAGCAGTCTAGGACTAGCGGGGCAAGAGACCCAGTACTTC. The complete variable domain, with remaining parts taken from reference TRBV28 and TRBJ2-5, reads DVKVTQSSRYLVKRTGEKVFLECVQDMDHENMFWYRQDPGLGLRLIYFSYDVKMKEKGDIPEGYSVSREKKERFSLILESASTNQTSMYLCASSLGLAGQETQYFGPGTRLLVL.

Details on this clone: Additional DNA sequences in this sample encode the identical CDR3. V gene TRBV7-3 combines with J gene TRBJ1-1, with D maybe TRBD1 (6 bases). The length of the CDR3 is 13 residues. The germline CDR1 and CDR2 sequences are SGHTA and FQGTGA. V was pared by 0 bases and J by 5 bases, with 7 bases between. CDR3: CASSLTGGTEAFF. The CDR3 DNA follows: TGTGCCAGCAGCTTAACAGGGGGAACTGAAGCTTTCTTT.

This chain uses TRBV9 with TRBJ2-7; possibly TRBD1 for D (6 bases). V lost 2 bases and J 7 bases, leaving 16 bases between the germline ends. The CDR3 totals 14 residues. From germline, CDR1 is SGDLS and CDR2 YYNGEE. DNA for the CDR3: TGTGCCAGCAGCGTCGGACAGAAGATGGGGGAGCAGTACTTC. Translated: CASSVGQKMGEQYF. The entire variable domain, with the rest obtained from reference TRBV9 and TRBJ2-7, is as follows: DSGVTQTPKHLITATGQRVTLRCSPRSGDLSVYWYQQSLDQGLQFLIQYYNGEERAKGNILERFSAQQFPDLHSELNLSSLELGDSALYFCASSVGQKMGEQYFGPGTRLTVT.

The rearrangement uses TRBV6-5 and TRBJ2-7; TRBD2 aligns across 8 bases. This CDR3 has 14 residues. With 6 bases clipped from V and 5 bases from J, the junction kept 9 bases outside the gene matches. The germline CDR1 and CDR2 sequences are MNHEY and SVGAGI. As DNA, the CDR3 is TGTGCCAGCAGGGTCGGACTAGCTCCCCACGAGCAGTACTTC. It is translated as CASRVGLAPHEQYF.

V gene TRBV28 combines with J gene TRBJ2-7; the D is unclear. CDR3 size: 12 residues. V lost 7 bases and J 4 bases, leaving 11 bases between the germline ends. Per germline, CDR1 MDHEN and CDR2 SYDVKM. The CDR3 is CASTSPPYEQYF. DNA for the CDR3: TGTGCCAGCACTTCCCCTCCTTACGAGCAGTACTTC.

The chain is built from TRBV2 and TRBJ1-1; 8 bases fit TRBD1. With 6 bases clipped from V and 2 bases from J, the junction kept 8 bases outside the gene matches. Germline lookup yields CDR1 SNHLY and CDR2 FYNNEI. The CDR3 covers 15 residues. This CDR3 reads CASRLLTGANTEAFF. CDR3 sequence (DNA): TGTGCCAGCAGGTTGTTGACAGGGGCCAACACTGAAGCTTTCTTT. The full variable domain, with the rest looked up from reference TRBV2 and TRBJ1-1, is EPEVTQTPSHQVTQMGQEVILRCVPISNHLYFYWYRQILGQKVEFLVSFYNNEISEKSEIFDDQFSVERPDGSNFTLKIRSTKLEDSAMYFCASRLLTGANTEAFFGQGTRLTVV.

This chain joins TRBV5-6 and TRBJ2-5, with D unclear. The CDR3 contains 16 residues. V was clipped by 0 bases and J by 1 base, with 13 bases between them. Germline V gene lookup returns CDR1 SGHDT and CDR2 YYEEEE. CDR3 in amino acids: CASSLDSGSLQETQYF. The CDR3 nucleotides are TGTGCCAGCAGCTTGGATTCCGGCAGCCTCCAAGAGACCCAGTACTTC.

V usage is TRBV19 and J usage is TRBJ2-7, with D possibly TRBD1 on 6 matching bases. V lost 3 bases and J lost 2, with 8 bases in between. Germline V gene data show CDR1 as LNHDA and CDR2 as SQIVND (reference sequence). The CDR3 is 13 amino acids. CDR3: CASSMTGTYEQYF. In DNA, the CDR3 is TGTGCCAGTAGTATGACAGGCACCTACGAGCAGTACTTC.

On this clone: At one of its ends the junction is not consistent with the germline gene, which may arise from a read error. V usage is TRBV6-6 and J usage is TRBJ1-1, with a tentative D call TRBD1 (6 bases). CDR1 and CDR2 (germline): MNHNY, SVGAGI (reference sequence). The CDR3 extends over 14 amino acids. The CDR3 nucleotides are TGTGCCGGCAGTCGCCTACAGGGGAACACTGAAGCTTTCTTT. It yields the protein CAGSRLQGNTEAFF.

V is TRBV28 and J is TRBJ2-3; 7 bases match TRBD2. Unmatched junction bases numbered 13, after V lost 1 base and J lost 3 bases. The CDR3 extends over 18 amino acids. Germline V gene lookup returns CDR1 MDHEN and CDR2 SYDVKM. The CDR3 here is CASSLSRRGGRGTDTQYF. The CDR3 DNA sequence: TGTGCCAGCAGTTTATCTCGTCGGGGCGGGAGAGGTACAGATACGCAGTATTTT.

This clone occurred a few times. The chain combines TRBV5-6 with TRBJ1-2; D uncertain. Germline V gene data show CDR1 as SGHDT and CDR2 as YYEEEE. This CDR3 has 16 residues. Trimming removed 3 bases at V and 2 bases at J, with 17 bases between. DNA for the CDR3: TGTGCCAGCAGCTACACGGGAGGACTAAAAAACTATGGCTACACCTTC. It yields the protein CASSYTGGLKNYGYTF. Variable domain in full (rest from reference TRBV5-6 and TRBJ1-2): DAGVTQSPTHLIKTRGQQVTLRCSPKSGHDTVSWYQQALGQGPQFIFQYYEEEERQRGNFPDRFSGHQFPNYSSELNVNALLLGDSALYLCASSYTGGLKNYGYTFGSGTRLTVV.

This chain uses TRBV28 with TRBJ2-1, with 9 bases that match TRBD2. Trimming removed 2 bases from V and 6 bases from J; junction bases left unmatched: 8. In germline, CDR1 is MDHEN, CDR2 SYDVKM. The CDR3 is 16 residues long. The CDR3 bases are TGTGCCAGCAGTTTAGATGCGGGAGGGAGGGCCAATGAGCAGTTCTTC. This encodes CASSLDAGGRANEQFF. The whole variable domain, remainder taken from reference TRBV28 and TRBJ2-1, is DVKVTQSSRYLVKRTGEKVFLECVQDMDHENMFWYRQDPGLGLRLIYFSYDVKMKEKGDIPEGYSVSREKKERFSLILESASTNQTSMYLCASSLDAGGRANEQFFGPGTRLTVL.

J is TRBJ2-5 and V is TRBV11-1, with TRBD2 identical over 7 bases. V dropped 4 bases and J dropped 1; count of bases not matched to a gene: 9. CDR1 and CDR2 from the germline V gene are SGHAT and FQDESV (reference sequence). The CDR3 spans 16 residues. DNA for the CDR3: TGTGCCAGCAGCTCCCCGTTGGCGGGAGCCCAAGAGACCCAGTACTTC. This sequence encodes CASSSPLAGAQETQYF.

This clone was detected once. This chain links TRBV18 with TRBJ2-7; 9 bases line up with TRBD1. Trimming removed 0 bases from V and 6 bases from J; junction bases left unmatched: 15. CDR1 is KGHSH and CDR2 is LQKENI in the germline V gene. CDR3 length: 18 amino acids. This chain's CDR3 is CASSPPPSFGDRVLEQYF. The CDR3 bases are TGTGCCAGCTCACCACCGCCCTCATTTGGGGACAGGGTGCTCGAGCAGTACTTC.

This clone occurred a few times. This sequence joins TRBV11-1 and TRBJ1-1; the match to TRBD1 covers 7 bases. Unmatched junction bases numbered 3, after V lost 7 bases and J lost 1 base. In germline, CDR1 is SGHAT, CDR2 FQDESV (reference sequence). CDR3 length: 13 amino acids. This CDR3 reads CASTPGGNTEAFF. The CDR3 region has the DNA TGTGCCAGCACTCCAGGGGGGAACACTGAAGCTTTCTTT.

This chain joins TRBV6-4 and TRBJ2-7; 7 nucleotides match TRBD1. CDR3 length: 13 residues. CDR1 and CDR2 (germline): MRHNA, SNTAGT. V lost 4 bases, J lost 3 bases, and 3 bases stayed unmatched. The CDR3 nucleotides read TGTGCCAGCAGTGTTCAGGGGGACTACGAGCAGTACTTC. It codes for CASSVQGDYEQYF.

Only one count was recorded for this clone. The rearrangement links TRBV5-6 to TRBJ1-2; 9 bases align to TRBD1. Germline values: CDR1 SGHDT, CDR2 YYEEEE. The V gene end was trimmed by 3 bases and the J gene end by 2 bases; junction bases not matched to a gene: 11. The CDR3 is 17 residues long. This CDR3 is CASSSYYRDRVNYGYTF. The DNA for the CDR3 is TGTGCCAGCAGCTCCTATTACCGGGACAGGGTAAACTATGGCTACACCTTC.

The chain employs TRBV7-2 and TRBJ2-1, with D hard to call. This CDR3 comprises 12 residues. Trimming removed 8 bases from V and 10 bases from J, with 15 bases in between. Germline loops: CDR1 SGHTA, CDR2 FQGNSA. In DNA, the CDR3 is TGTGCCAGCCTCTCCCGACCCGGGGAGCAGTTCTTC. Protein sequence: CASLSRPGEQFF.

The sample holds one count of this clone. V is TRBV6-1 and J is TRBJ1-4; TRBD1 agrees at 11 bases. Germline V lookup: CDR1 MNHNS, CDR2 SASEGT. The V and J ends lost 6 bases and 8 bases, in that order; junction bases with no gene match: 8. This CDR3 contains 15 residues. CDR3 region: CASRWGTGGAEKLFF. The CDR3 DNA reads as TGTGCCAGCAGATGGGGGACAGGGGGAGCCGAAAAACTGTTTTTT.